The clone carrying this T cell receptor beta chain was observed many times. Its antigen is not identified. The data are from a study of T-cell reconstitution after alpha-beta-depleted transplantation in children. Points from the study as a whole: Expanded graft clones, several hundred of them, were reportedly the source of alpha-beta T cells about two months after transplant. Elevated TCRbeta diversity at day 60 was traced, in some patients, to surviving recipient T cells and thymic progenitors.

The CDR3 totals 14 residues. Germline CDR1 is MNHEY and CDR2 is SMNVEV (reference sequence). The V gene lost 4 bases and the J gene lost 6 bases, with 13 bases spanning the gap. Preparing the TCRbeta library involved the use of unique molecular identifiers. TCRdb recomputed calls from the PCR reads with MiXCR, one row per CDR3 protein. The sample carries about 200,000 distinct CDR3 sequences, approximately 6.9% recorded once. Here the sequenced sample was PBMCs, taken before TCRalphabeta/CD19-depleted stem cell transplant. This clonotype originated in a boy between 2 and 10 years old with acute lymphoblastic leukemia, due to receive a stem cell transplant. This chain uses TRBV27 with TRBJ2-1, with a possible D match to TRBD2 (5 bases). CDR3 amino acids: CASSSRGVSNEQFF. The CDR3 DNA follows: TGTGCCAGCAGTTCACGGGGTGTCAGCAATGAGCAGTTCTTC.